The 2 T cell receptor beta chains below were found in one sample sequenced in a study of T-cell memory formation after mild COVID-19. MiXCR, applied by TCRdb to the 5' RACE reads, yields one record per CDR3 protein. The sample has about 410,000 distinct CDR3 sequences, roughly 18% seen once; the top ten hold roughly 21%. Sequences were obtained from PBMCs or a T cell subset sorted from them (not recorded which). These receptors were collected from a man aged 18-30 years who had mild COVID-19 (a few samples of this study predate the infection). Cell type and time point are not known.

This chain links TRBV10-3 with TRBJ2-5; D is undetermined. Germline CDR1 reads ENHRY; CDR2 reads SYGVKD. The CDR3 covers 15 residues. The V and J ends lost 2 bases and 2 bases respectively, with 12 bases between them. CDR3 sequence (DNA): TGTGCCATCAGTGAGGCGACCGCAGCTCAAGAGACCCAGTACTTC. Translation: CAISEATAAQETQYF.

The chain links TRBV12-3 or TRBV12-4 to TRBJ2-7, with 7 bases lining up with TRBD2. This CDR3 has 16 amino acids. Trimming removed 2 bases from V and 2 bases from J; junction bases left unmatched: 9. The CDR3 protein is CASSLRLADGAYEQYF. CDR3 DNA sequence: TGTGCCAGCAGTTTAAGGCTAGCGGACGGGGCCTACGAGCAGTACTTC.